This T cell receptor beta chain was profiled in a study of long-term antiretroviral therapy in people with HIV (dated 2022 in TCRdb). Background for the entire study: The earliest samples were collected approximately a decade before the 2015 WHO recommendation for immediate ART, a period when ART was typically delayed until CD4 counts fell. A retrospective serial study tested whether changes in peripheral blood TRB repertoire composition and diversity were associated with ART initiation and durable HIV suppression. About 35% of the 30 participants with HIV were female. Test extractions of a monoclonal T-cell line alongside some 35 polyclonal samples showed no cross-contamination during QIAcube processing. From 30 adults with confirmed HIV infection, the cohort provided approximately 190 cryopreserved PBMC samples, gathered serially across a mean of approximately six years (range 1-12).

Remarks on this clone: Its target antigen remains unknown. Base qualities are missing; no much larger clone stands one base away.

Participants were included only if at least one PBMC sample before ART initiation and at least two post-ART samples were available. All participants with HIV were treated in the United States of America. Before DNA extraction, cryopreserved samples of 1-10 million PBMC were thawed and then washed. At the time of the earliest PBMC sample, participants with HIV were aged between roughly 20 and 54 years. PBMC samples were contributed by each participant from 1-4 timepoints before ART initiation and 2-8 timepoints after ART initiation, with a median of 7 samples. Serial HIV viral load, CD4+ T-cell count, ART history and demographic data were obtained for every participant. A Qiagen kit on a QIAcube was used to extract genomic DNA from unsorted PBMC, with samples processed in batches of 12. Reading the germline V gene gives CDR1 MDHEN and CDR2 SYDVKM. For this chain, trimming is 6 bases at the V end and 6 bases at the J end, and the number of junction bases without a gene match is 15. The CDR3 contains 16 residues, cysteine and phenylalanine counted. Solely the CDR3 DNA is kept, with 48 bases framed from the first base.

Broader findings and caveats from the paper: Limited PBMC availability meant only the TCR beta chain was sequenced, without alpha chain pairing. At every time point, the repertoire was dominated by expanded TRB clones first identified before ART initiation, although this dominance fluctuated and, in many PLHIV, declined after ART. Inferences about post-ART repertoire changes were limited because no data were available on ART adherence, viral resistance or therapy changes. Unsorted PBMC were profiled instead of sorted CD4+ and CD8+ T cells because pre-ART samples had limited cell numbers. Narrower CDR3 length ranges were observed in HIV repertoires than in controls, and an antigen-experienced repertoire with only a slight naive shift after ART was suggested by the network structure. ART initiation was associated with a significant increase in TRB diversity, but diversity stayed significantly below transplant donor controls even after long-term ART. Samples dated from 2004 to 2017, and the ART regimens used may be less effective than current ones.

The immunoSEQ hsTCRB v3.0 assay was used at survey level resolution for TRB variable region sequencing. A depth of roughly 35,000-50,000 T-cell genomes per sample was targeted for TRB sequencing. An Illumina MiSeq with a v3 150-cycle kit was used to sequence the pooled TRB libraries. Concerning the study's data processing: Repertoire analysis was run in R within a reproducible Nextflow workflow that covered QC, data transformation and analysis. Custom analyses were implemented in LymphoSeq2, an R package for AIRR-Seq data exploration. Four samples that yielded fewer than 5000 total TRB sequences were excluded, so that 150 to 200 HIV repertoires were analyzed. Among the roughly 190 retained HIV repertoires, some 60 were collected before ART initiation and roughly 130 after ART initiation. Repertoires were downsampled to 5000 TRB nucleotide sequences, with summary statistics averaged over 100 downsampling iterations. Only TRB sequences with CDR3 regions of at least seven amino acids were retained for analysis. Diversity was assessed using a clonality score derived from Shannon entropy and using the Gini coefficient. In the repertoire networks, any two of the top 5000 CDR3 amino acid sequences were connected whenever the two sequences differed by an edit distance of one. For TRB CDR3 amino acid sequences, GLIPH2 was used to predict antigen specificity groups and MHC restriction. Known CMV, EBV, HIV or tissue antigen associations were flagged by matching CDR3 amino acid sequences against VDJdb and McPAS-TCR. Pre-ART, post-ART and control groups were compared with Wilcoxon signed-rank tests and Holm-Bonferroni correction. TCRdb's version of the immuneACCESS table is confined to in-frame rearrangements and falls short of the full clone set. An unresolved V gene accounts for under half of the shortfall where checked; the remainder is of unknown origin. V and J calls and clone size are those listed in that table; D and trimming were worked out from the DNA. The sample table records roughly 30,000 clones; approximately 87% of these occur just once. Of the sample, roughly 8.2% falls within the top ten clones.

The sequencing used unsorted PBMCs, collected 4.7 to 5 years after starting antiretroviral therapy. The clonotype comes from a man aged 40-50 years with HIV. In this chain, TRBV28 is recombined with TRBJ2-7, with 9 bases aligning to TRBD1. The CDR3 reads CASSLGLTGGTGEQYF. The DNA sequence is TGTGCCAGCAGCCTAGGTCTGACAGGGGGAACGGGCGAGCAGTACTTC. The CDR3 plus the reference TRBV28 and TRBJ2-7 genes for the other parts give the full variable domain: DVKVTQSSRYLVKRTGEKVFLECVQDMDHENMFWYRQDPGLGLRLIYFSYDVKMKEKGDIPEGYSVSREKKERFSLILESASTNQTSMYLCASSLGLTGGTGEQYFGPGTRLTVT.